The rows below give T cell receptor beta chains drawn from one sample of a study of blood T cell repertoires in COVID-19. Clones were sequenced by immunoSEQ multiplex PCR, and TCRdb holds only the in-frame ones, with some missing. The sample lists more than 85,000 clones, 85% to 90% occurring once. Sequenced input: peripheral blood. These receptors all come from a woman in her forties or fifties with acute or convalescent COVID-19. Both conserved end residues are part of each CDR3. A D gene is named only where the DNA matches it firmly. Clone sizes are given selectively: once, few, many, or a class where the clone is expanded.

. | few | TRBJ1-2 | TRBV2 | CASNKQGANYGYTF | TGTGCCAGCAATAAACAAGGAGCTAACTATGGCTACACCTTC
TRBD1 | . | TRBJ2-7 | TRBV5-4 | CASSLPTGTGPYEQYF | TGTGCCAGCAGCCTCCCGACCGGGACAGGCCCCTACGAGCAGTACTTC
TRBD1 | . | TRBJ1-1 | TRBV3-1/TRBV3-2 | CASSRNRGSAEAFF | TGTGCCAGCAGCCGAAACAGGGGTAGCGCTGAAGCTTTCTTT
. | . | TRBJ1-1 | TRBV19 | CASRHHRVPLNTEAFF | TGTGCCAGTAGACACCACAGGGTTCCATTGAACACTGAAGCTTTCTTT
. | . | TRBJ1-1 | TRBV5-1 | CASSPRGPPMNTEAFF | TGCGCCAGCAGCCCCAGGGGACCACCAATGAACACTGAAGCTTTCTTT
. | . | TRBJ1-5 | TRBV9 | CASSVGGDSNQPQHF | TGTGCCAGCAGCGTAGGGGGAGATAGCAATCAGCCCCAGCATTTT
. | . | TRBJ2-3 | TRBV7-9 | CASSYGQSTDTQYF | TGTGCCAGCAGCTACGGACAGAGCACAGATACGCAGTATTTT
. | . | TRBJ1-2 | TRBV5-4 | CASSWGSKDYGYTF | TGTGCCAGCAGCTGGGGCTCTAAGGACTATGGCTACACCTTC
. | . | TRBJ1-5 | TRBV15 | CATSRDRGARGQPQHF | TGTGCCACCAGCAGAGATCGGGGGGCGCGAGGTCAGCCCCAGCATTTT
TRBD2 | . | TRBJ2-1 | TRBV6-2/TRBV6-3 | CASSYRLAESKQFF | TGTGCCAGCAGTTACAGGCTAGCGGAGAGTAAACAGTTCTTC
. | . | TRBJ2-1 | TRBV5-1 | CASSLLARQEEQFF | TGCGCCAGCAGCTTGTTAGCTCGCCAAGAAGAGCAGTTCTTC
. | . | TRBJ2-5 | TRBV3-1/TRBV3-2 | CASSQDYQRAETQYF | TGTGCCAGCAGCCAAGATTACCAGCGGGCAGAGACCCAGTACTTC
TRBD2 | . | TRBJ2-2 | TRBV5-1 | CASSLGLAGPTGELFF | TGCGCCAGCAGCCTCGGACTAGCGGGTCCTACCGGGGAGCTGTTTTTT
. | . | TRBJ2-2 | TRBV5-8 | CASALNLGPTGELFF | TGTGCCAGCGCCTTGAACTTGGGGCCCACCGGGGAGCTGTTTTTT
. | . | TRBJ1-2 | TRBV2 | CASSTGLDGYTF | TGTGCCAGCAGCACAGGGCTCGATGGCTACACCTTC
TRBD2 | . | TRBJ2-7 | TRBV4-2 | CASSQDGLAGPYEQYF | TGTGCCAGCAGCCAAGATGGCCTAGCGGGACCCTACGAGCAGTACTTC
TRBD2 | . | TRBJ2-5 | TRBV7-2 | CASSSVLASETQYF | TGTGCCAGCAGCTCCGTACTAGCGAGTGAGACCCAGTACTTC
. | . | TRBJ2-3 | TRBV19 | CASSLTDTQYF | TGTGCCAGTAGTCTGACAGATACGCAGTATTTT
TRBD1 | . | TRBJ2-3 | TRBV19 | CASSMSDRVVADTQYF | TGTGCCAGTAGTATGTCAGACAGGGTTGTGGCAGATACGCAGTATTTT
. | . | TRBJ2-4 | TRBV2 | CASSEAPGGTYF | TGTGCCAGCAGTGAAGCACCAGGAGGGACGTACTTC
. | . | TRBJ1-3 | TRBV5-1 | CASSLAVGGGNTIYF | TGCGCCAGCAGCTTGGCCGTGGGGGGAGGAAACACCATATATTTT
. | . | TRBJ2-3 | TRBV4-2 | CASSQAKTGGTDTQYF | TGTGCCAGCAGCCAAGCGAAGACGGGGGGCACAGATACGCAGTATTTT
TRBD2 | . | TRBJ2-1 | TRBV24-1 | CATSDPTPSLTSGEQFF | TGTGCCACCAGTGATCCAACACCAAGCTTGACTAGCGGAGAGCAGTTCTTC
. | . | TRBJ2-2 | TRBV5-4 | CASSFGGDDTGELFF | TGTGCCAGCAGCTTCGGCGGGGACGACACCGGGGAGCTGTTTTTT
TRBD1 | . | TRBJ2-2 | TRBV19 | CASSFSGQGGSGELFF | TGTGCCAGTAGTTTCTCGGGACAGGGGGGTTCCGGGGAGCTGTTTTTT
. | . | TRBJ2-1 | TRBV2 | CASRGALRPGAGDDNEQFF | TGTGCCAGCAGGGGGGCCCTCCGGCCCGGGGCGGGAGACGACAATGAGCAGTTCTTC
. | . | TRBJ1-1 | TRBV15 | CATSRQGLNTEAFF | TGTGCCACCAGCAGACAGGGGTTAAACACTGAAGCTTTCTTT
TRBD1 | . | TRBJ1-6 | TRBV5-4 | CASSLPPDRLNNSPLHF | TGTGCCAGCAGCTTGCCCCCGGACAGGCTCAATAATTCACCCCTCCACTTT
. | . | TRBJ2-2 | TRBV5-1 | CASTAGGGGELFF | TGCGCCAGCACGGCAGGGGGAGGCGGGGAGCTGTTTTTT
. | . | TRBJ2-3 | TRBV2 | CASRITGSTDTQYF | TGTGCCAGCAGGATAACAGGGAGCACAGATACGCAGTATTTT
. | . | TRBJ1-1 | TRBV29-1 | CSVFRVPNTEAFF | TGCAGCGTGTTCAGGGTTCCGAACACTGAAGCTTTCTTT
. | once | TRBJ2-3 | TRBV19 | CASLGGASTDTQYF | TGTGCCAGCCTTGGGGGGGCTAGCACAGATACGCAGTATTTT
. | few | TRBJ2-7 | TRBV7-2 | CASRVSIGSSYEQYF | TGTGCCAGCAGAGTTAGCATAGGGAGTTCCTACGAGCAGTACTTC
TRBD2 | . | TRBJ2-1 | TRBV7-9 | CASSLTGLAGNEQFF | TGTGCCAGCAGCCTCACGGGACTAGCAGGAAATGAGCAGTTCTTC
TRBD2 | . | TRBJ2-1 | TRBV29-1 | CSVEGLAASNEQFF | TGCAGCGTTGAAGGCCTAGCGGCCTCTAATGAGCAGTTCTTC
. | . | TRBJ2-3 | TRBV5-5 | CASRSASRDSGWGTDTQYF | TGTGCCAGCAGAAGCGCGTCCAGGGATAGCGGATGGGGGACAGATACGCAGTATTTT